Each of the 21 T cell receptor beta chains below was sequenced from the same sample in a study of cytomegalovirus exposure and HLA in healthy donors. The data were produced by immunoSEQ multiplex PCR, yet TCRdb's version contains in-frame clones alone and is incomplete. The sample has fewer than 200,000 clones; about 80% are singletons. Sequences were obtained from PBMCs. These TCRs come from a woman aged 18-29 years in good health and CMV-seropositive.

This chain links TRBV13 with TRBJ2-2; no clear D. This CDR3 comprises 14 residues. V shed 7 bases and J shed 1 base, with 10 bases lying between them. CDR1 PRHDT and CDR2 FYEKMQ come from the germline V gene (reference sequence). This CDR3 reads CASTLGENTGELFF. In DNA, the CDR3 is TGTGCCAGCACCCTCGGAGAGAACACCGGGGAGCTGTTTTTT.

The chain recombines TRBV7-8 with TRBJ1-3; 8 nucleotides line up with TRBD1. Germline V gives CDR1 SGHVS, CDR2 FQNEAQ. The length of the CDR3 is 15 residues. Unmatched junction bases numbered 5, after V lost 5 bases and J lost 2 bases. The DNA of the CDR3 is TGTGCCAGCAGCACCCCGGACAGGGCTGGAAACACCATATATTTT. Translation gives CASSTPDRAGNTIYF.

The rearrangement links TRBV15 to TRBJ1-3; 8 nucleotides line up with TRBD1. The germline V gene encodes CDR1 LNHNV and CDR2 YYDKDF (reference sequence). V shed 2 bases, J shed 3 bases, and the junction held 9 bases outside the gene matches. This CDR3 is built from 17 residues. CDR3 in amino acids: CATSRSPDRAGGNTIYF. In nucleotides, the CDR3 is TGTGCCACCAGCAGATCTCCGGACAGGGCGGGTGGAAACACCATATATTTT.

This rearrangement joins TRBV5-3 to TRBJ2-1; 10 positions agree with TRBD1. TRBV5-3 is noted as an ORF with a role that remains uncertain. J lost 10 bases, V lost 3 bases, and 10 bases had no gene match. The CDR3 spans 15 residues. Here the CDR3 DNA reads TGTGCCAGAAGCTCCTGGAGACAGGGGGCAAGGGAGCAGTTCTTC. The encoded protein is CARSSWRQGAREQFF.

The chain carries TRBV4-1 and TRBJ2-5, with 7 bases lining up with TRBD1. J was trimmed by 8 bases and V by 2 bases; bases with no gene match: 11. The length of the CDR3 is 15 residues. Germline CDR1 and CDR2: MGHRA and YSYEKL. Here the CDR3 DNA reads TGCGCCAGCAGCCAACAACCGGGACAGAAGAGAACCCAGTACTTC. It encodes CASSQQPGQKRTQYF.

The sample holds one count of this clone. As DNA, the CDR3 is TGTGCCAGCAGTGTTATCCCCTCGGACTATGGCTACACCTTC. Its translation is CASSVIPSDYGYTF. This sequence joins TRBV6-4 and TRBJ1-2; D unresolved. The CDR3 extends over 14 amino acids. V shed 4 bases and J shed 3 bases, with 12 bases lying between them. Germline-derived CDR1 and CDR2 are MRHNA and SNTAGT.

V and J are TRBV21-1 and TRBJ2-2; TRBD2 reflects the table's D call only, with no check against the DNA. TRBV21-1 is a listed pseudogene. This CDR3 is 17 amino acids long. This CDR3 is CASSKVVMVQNTGELFF. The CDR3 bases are TGTGCCAGCAGCAAAGTAGTAATGGTGCAGAACACCGGGGAGCTGTTTTTT.

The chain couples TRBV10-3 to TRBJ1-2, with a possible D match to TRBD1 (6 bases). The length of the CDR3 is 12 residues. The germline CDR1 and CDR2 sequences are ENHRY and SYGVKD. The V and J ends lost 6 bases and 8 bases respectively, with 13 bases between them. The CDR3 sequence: CAISQTGQGYTF. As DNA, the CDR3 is TGTGCCATCAGCCAGACAGGACAGGGCTACACCTTC.

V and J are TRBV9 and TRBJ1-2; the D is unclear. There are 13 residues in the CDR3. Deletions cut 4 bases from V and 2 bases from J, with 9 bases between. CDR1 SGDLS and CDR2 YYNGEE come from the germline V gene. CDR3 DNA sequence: TGTGCCAGCAGCACTCGAGGGAACTATGGCTACACCTTC. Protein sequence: CASSTRGNYGYTF.

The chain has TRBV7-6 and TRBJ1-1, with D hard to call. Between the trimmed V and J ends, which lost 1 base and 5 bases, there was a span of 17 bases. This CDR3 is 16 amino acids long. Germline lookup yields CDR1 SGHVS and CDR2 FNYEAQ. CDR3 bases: TGTGCCAGCAGCTTAGGGGCCGGTGGGCAGGCTACTGAAGCTTTCTTT. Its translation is CASSLGAGGQATEAFF.

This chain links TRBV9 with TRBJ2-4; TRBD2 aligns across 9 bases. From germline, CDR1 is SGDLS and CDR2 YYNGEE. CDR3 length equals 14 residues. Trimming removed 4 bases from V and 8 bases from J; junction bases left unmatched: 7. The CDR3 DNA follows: TGTGCCAGCAGCCCTCGCTTAGCGGGGGACATTCAGTACTTC. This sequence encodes CASSPRLAGDIQYF.

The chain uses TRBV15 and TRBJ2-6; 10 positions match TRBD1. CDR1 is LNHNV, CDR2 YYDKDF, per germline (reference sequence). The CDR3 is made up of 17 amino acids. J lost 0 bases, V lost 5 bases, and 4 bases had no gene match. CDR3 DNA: TGTGCCACCAGCGGGGACAGGGGAAACTCTGGGGCCAACGTCCTGACTTTC. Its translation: CATSGDRGNSGANVLTF. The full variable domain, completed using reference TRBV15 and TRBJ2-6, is DAMVIQNPRYQVTQFGKPVTLSCSQTLNHNVMYWYQQKSSQAPKLLFHYYDKDFNNEADTPDNFQSRRPNTSFCFLDIRSPGLGDTAMYLCATSGDRGNSGANVLTFGAGSRLTVL.

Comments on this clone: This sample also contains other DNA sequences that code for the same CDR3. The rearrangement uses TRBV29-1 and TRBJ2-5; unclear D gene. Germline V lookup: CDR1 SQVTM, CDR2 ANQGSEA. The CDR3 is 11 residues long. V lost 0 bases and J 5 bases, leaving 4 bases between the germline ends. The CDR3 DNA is TGCAGCGTTGAAGATCTGGAGACCCAGTACTTC. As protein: CSVEDLETQYF.

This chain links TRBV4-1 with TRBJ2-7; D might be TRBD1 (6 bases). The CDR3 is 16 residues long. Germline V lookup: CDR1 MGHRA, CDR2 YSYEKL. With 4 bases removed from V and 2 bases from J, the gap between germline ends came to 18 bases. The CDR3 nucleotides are TGCGCCAGCAGCCTTAAAGGGGGAGTCCCCCCCTACGAGCAGTACTTC. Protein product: CASSLKGGVPPYEQYF.

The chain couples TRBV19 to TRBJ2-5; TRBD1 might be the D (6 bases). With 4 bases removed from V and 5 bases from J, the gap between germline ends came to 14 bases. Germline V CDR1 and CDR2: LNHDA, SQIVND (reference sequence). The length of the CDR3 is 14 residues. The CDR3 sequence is CASSTSRGGETQYF. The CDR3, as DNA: TGTGCCAGTAGTACATCCAGGGGCGGGGAGACCCAGTACTTC. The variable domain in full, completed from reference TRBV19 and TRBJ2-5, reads DGGITQSPKYLFRKEGQNVTLSCEQNLNHDAMYWYRQDPGQGLRLIYYSQIVNDFQKGDIAEGYSVSREKKESFPLTVTSAQKNPTAFYLCASSTSRGGETQYFGPGTRLLVL.

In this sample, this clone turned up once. CDR3 residues: CASGSLAGLQAFF. CDR3 DNA sequence: TGTGCTAGTGGTTCCCTAGCGGGCCTCCAAGCTTTCTTT. This chain connects TRBV12-5 to TRBJ1-1, with D hard to call. Per the germline V gene, CDR1 is LGHNT and CDR2 is FRNRAP. Trimming removed 4 bases at V and 9 bases at J, with 15 bases between. The CDR3 is 13 amino acids.

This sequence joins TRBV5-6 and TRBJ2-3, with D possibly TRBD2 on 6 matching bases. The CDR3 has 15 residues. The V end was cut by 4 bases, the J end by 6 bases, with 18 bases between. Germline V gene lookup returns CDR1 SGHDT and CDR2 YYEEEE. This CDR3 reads CASSLGVGGMDTQYF. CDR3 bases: TGTGCCAGCAGCCTCGGTGTTGGGGGGATGGATACGCAGTATTTT.

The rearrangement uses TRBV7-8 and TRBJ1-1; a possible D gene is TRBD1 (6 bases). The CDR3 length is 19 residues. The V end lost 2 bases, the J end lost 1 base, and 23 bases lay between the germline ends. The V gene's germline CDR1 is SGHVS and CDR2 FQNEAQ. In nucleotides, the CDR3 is TGTGCCAGCAGCTTACTTTTTCCTTCGCTGTTGGGGGCGAACACTGAAGCTTTCTTT. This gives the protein CASSLLFPSLLGANTEAFF.

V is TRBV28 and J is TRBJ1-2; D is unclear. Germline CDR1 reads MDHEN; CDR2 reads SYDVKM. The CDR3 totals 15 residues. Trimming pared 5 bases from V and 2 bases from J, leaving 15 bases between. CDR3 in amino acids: CASSPPGSGNYGYTF. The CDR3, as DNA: TGTGCCAGCAGTCCTCCCGGATCGGGGAACTATGGCTACACCTTC.

Here the CDR3 reads CASSPRQYEAFF. In nucleotides, the CDR3 is TGTGCCAGCAGCCCTCGACAGTATGAAGCTTTCTTT. The V and J genes are TRBV7-9 and TRBJ1-1; perhaps TRBD1 as D (5 bases). Germline CDR1 is SEHNR and CDR2 is FQNEAQ (reference sequence). Trimming left V 5 bases short and J 7 bases short, with 11 bases between. CDR3 length: 12 residues.

The CDR3 here is CAKLLAGEFF. CDR3 DNA sequence: TGTGCCAAGTTACTAGCGGGTGAGTTCTTC. The chain joins TRBV7-7 to TRBJ2-1, with 9 bases aligning to TRBD2. The CDR3 spans 10 residues. V lost 10 bases to trimming and J lost 14 bases; unmatched junction nucleotides: 6. Germline V lookup: CDR1 SSHAT, CDR2 FNYEAQ (reference sequence).